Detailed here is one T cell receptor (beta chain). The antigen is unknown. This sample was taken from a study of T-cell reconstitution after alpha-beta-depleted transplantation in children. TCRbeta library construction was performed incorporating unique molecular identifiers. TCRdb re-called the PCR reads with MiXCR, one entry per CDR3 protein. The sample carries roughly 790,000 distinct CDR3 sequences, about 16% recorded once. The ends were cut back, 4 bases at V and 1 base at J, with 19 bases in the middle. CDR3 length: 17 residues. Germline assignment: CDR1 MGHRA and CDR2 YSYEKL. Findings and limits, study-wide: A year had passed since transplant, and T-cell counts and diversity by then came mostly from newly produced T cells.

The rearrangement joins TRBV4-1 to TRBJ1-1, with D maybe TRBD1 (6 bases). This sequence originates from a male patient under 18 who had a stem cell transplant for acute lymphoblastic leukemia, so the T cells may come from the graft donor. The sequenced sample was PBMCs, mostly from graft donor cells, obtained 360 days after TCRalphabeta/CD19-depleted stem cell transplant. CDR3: CASSLRQAPNPNTEAFF. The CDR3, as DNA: TGCGCCAGCAGCCTTCGACAGGCCCCGAACCCGAACACTGAAGCTTTCTTT.